The 17 T cell receptor beta chains presented below share a single source sample, sequenced in a study of graft-versus-host responses after intestinal transplantation. Profiling relied on immunoSEQ multiplex PCR, and the TCRdb table lists in-frame clones only, not all of them. The repertoire holds around 64,000 clones, around 93% seen once, with roughly 0.4% in the top ten. Their cognate antigens are unknown. The specimen was unstimulated CD4+ T cells sorted from spleen or lymph node cells, collected before transplant. All receptors derive from a human donor who was the organ donor for an intestinal transplant.

The V gene is TRBV7-3, the J gene TRBJ2-3; TRBD2 is a possible D gene (7 bases). CDR1 and CDR2 from the germline V gene are SGHTA and FQGTGA. The CDR3 is 15 residues long. Trimming shortened V by 3 bases and J by 0 bases, and 10 bases separated the two germline ends. The DNA for the CDR3 is TGTGCCAGCAGCTTCGGGGGGCTCAGCACAGATACGCAGTATTTT. Translating gives CASSFGGLSTDTQYF.

J is TRBJ2-5 and V is TRBV7-2, with 7 bases fitting TRBD2. CDR1 SGHTA and CDR2 FQGNSA come from the germline V gene. The CDR3 covers 17 residues. V shed 1 base, J shed 0 bases, and the junction held 8 bases outside the gene matches. In nucleotides, the CDR3 is TGTGCCAGCAGCTTAGTAGGGCCGGGGGGTAACCAAGAGACCCAGTACTTC. This encodes CASSLVGPGGNQETQYF.

The rearrangement links TRBV11-2 to TRBJ1-3, with TRBD1 matching over 7 bases. The CDR3 spans 15 residues. CDR1 is SGHAT and CDR2 is FQNNGV in the germline V gene. The V and J ends lost 5 bases and 7 bases, in that order; junction bases with no gene match: 11. Written as DNA, the CDR3 is TGTGCCAGCAGCGCGGGACAGAGTTTGGGGAACACCATATATTTT. It translates to CASSAGQSLGNTIYF.

The chain uses TRBV19 and TRBJ2-3; 8 bases map to TRBD2. The germline V gene encodes CDR1 LNHDA and CDR2 SQIVND (reference sequence). V shed 5 bases, J shed 2 bases, and the junction held 6 bases outside the gene matches. The CDR3 consists of 15 residues. CDR3 sequence (DNA): TGTGCCAGTAGTGGGACTAGAACGTTCACAGATACGCAGTATTTT. Translated: CASSGTRTFTDTQYF.

This clone has a single count. The chain uses TRBV19 and TRBJ1-2; D is uncertain. The CDR3 is made up of 13 amino acids. Per germline, CDR1 LNHDA and CDR2 SQIVND (reference sequence). Trimming took off 8 bases at V and 3 bases at J, with 13 bases between the two ends. The CDR3 protein is CASHAQRDYGYTF. The CDR3 DNA is TGTGCCAGTCACGCCCAAAGAGACTATGGCTACACCTTC.

The V and J genes are TRBV2 and TRBJ1-2, with 7 bases fitting TRBD1. The V and J ends lost 7 bases and 8 bases, in that order; junction bases with no gene match: 10. Germline V lookup: CDR1 SNHLY, CDR2 FYNNEI. The CDR3 has 13 amino acids. This CDR3 reads CASNPEGAQGYTF. In nucleotides, the CDR3 is TGTGCCAGCAACCCCGAGGGGGCGCAGGGCTACACCTTC.

V is TRBV6-5 and J is TRBJ1-2; D is possibly TRBD1 (6 bases). Between the trimmed V and J ends, which lost 4 bases and 0 bases, there was a span of 12 bases. From germline, CDR1 is MNHEY and CDR2 SVGAGI. The CDR3 is made up of 15 amino acids. The chain's CDR3 is CASSLVGGANYGYTF. In DNA, the CDR3 is TGTGCCAGCAGTTTGGTAGGGGGGGCTAACTATGGCTACACCTTC.

V gene TRBV7-3 combines with J gene TRBJ2-5; 9 bases line up with TRBD1. Germline V gene sequence: CDR1 SGHTA, CDR2 FQGTGA. The CDR3 is made up of 13 amino acids. After removal of 4 bases from V and 5 bases from J, the junction contained 2 bases not matched to a gene. In nucleotides, the CDR3 is TGTGCCAGCAGCTGGGACAGGGACGAGACCCAGTACTTC. It yields the protein CASSWDRDETQYF.

CDR3 DNA: TGTGCCAGCAGCTTTGAGGACGGAGCCTACGAGCAGTACTTC. Translated: CASSFEDGAYEQYF. V is TRBV11-2 and J is TRBJ2-7; D remains unclear. Per the germline V gene, CDR1 is SGHAT and CDR2 is FQNNGV. The CDR3 extends over 14 amino acids. Trimming removed 3 bases at V and 2 bases at J, with 11 bases between.

The rearrangement joins TRBV7-2 to TRBJ2-7; 8 bases match TRBD1. V lost 5 bases and J lost 7; bases outside the gene matches: 7. The CDR3 runs to 13 residues. CDR1 is SGHTA, CDR2 FQGNSA, per germline. This CDR3 reads CASSRTGPQEQYF. Here the CDR3 DNA reads TGTGCCAGCAGCCGGACAGGGCCTCAAGAGCAGTACTTC.

This clone showed up just a few times. The chain employs TRBV7-9 and TRBJ1-2; perhaps TRBD1 as D (5 bases). CDR3 size: 14 residues. V lost 7 bases, J lost 8 bases, and 20 bases lay in between. Per the germline V gene, CDR1 is SEHNR and CDR2 is FQNEAQ (reference sequence). The CDR3 sequence is CASIPGDRVEGYTF. The CDR3 DNA follows: TGTGCCAGCATCCCCGGTGACAGAGTAGAGGGCTACACCTTC.

CDR3 amino acids: CASSQGGAGTDTQYF. The CDR3 DNA reads TGTGCCAGCAGCCAAGGGGGGGCCGGCACAGATACGCAGTATTTT. The rearrangement links TRBV16 to TRBJ2-3; a weak D match, TRBD2 (7 bases). The ends were cut back, 2 bases at V and 1 base at J, with 10 bases in the middle. Germline V gene lookup returns CDR1 KGHSY and CDR2 FQNENV. CDR3 length: 15 residues.

The chain uses TRBV5-4 and TRBJ2-7, with 12 positions matching TRBD2. V was pared by 1 base and J by 7 bases, with 3 bases of the junction left unmatched. This CDR3 spans 14 amino acids. Germline V gene lookup returns CDR1 SGHNT and CDR2 YYREEE (reference sequence). CDR3 residues: CASSLSTSGGEQYF. The DNA of the CDR3 is TGTGCCAGCAGCTTGAGTACTAGCGGGGGGGAGCAGTACTTC.

This sequence joins TRBV30 and TRBJ1-2; D uncertain. Germline V gives CDR1 GTSNPN, CDR2 SVGIG (reference sequence). There are 13 residues in the CDR3. V was cut by 2 bases and J by 6 bases, with 13 bases left in between. The CDR3 bases are TGTGCCTGGAGTCAAGGGAATCAGGATGGCTACACCTTC. As protein: CAWSQGNQDGYTF.

The chain employs TRBV5-1 and TRBJ1-6; 7 bases line up with TRBD1. This CDR3 spans 14 amino acids. Germline trimming cut 1 base from V and 6 bases from J; bases unmatched to any gene: 1. Germline CDR1 and CDR2: SGHRS and YFSETQ. The CDR3: CASSLTGVNSPLHF. The CDR3, as DNA: TGCGCCAGCAGCTTGACAGGGGTTAATTCACCCCTCCACTTT.

Written as DNA, the CDR3 is TGTGCCAGCAGCTTAGAAATCCCCTCCTACGAGCAGTACTTC. Translating it yields CASSLEIPSYEQYF. The genes are TRBV7-9 and TRBJ2-7; unclear D gene. The CDR3 loop spans 14 amino acids. The ends were cut back, 1 base at V and 0 bases at J, with 7 bases in the middle. CDR1 is SEHNR and CDR2 is FQNEAQ in the germline V gene (reference sequence).

This clone came up a few times. This chain uses TRBV7-2 with TRBJ2-5; no definite D call. Trimming shortened V by 2 bases and J by 0 bases, and 7 bases separated the two germline ends. CDR1 SGHTA and CDR2 FQGNSA come from the germline V gene. This CDR3 comprises 14 residues. The CDR3 loop reads CASSLTGYQETQYF. The CDR3 DNA reads TGTGCCAGCAGCTTAACCGGGTACCAAGAGACCCAGTACTTC. The full variable domain, with the rest looked up from reference TRBV7-2 and TRBJ2-5, is GAGVSQSPSNKVTEKGKDVELRCDPISGHTALYWYRQSLGQGLEFLIYFQGNSAPDKSGLPSDRFSAERTGGSVSTLTIQRTQQEDSAVYLCASSLTGYQETQYFGPGTRLLVL.